Here is one TCR beta chain with its context. Per the germline V gene, CDR1 is SEHNR and CDR2 is FQNEAQ (reference sequence). The CDR3 runs to 15 residues. The V and J ends lost 5 bases and 1 base respectively, with 14 bases between them. The entry originates in a study of T cell changes during pregnancy in multiple sclerosis. The method was immunoSEQ multiplex PCR; TCRdb's version includes in-frame clones alone and lacks a portion of them. The sample gives more than 55,000 clones, about 90% of which show up once; roughly 6.5% is in the top ten. The J gene is TRBJ1-2, the V gene TRBV7-9; D is ambiguous. The sequencing here drew on peripheral blood, taken in the third trimester of pregnancy. This clonotype was sampled from a female donor in good health, enrolled as a control in a pregnancy study. DNA for the CDR3: TGTGCCAGCAGCAGAGACGGGAAGGGTAACTATGGCTACACCTTC. Its translation: CASSRDGKGNYGYTF.